What follows are 5 T cell receptor beta chains derived from one specimen sequenced in a study of T-cell memory formation after mild COVID-19. TCRdb fed the 5' RACE reads into MiXCR, producing one record per CDR3 protein. The sample has 450,000 or so distinct CDR3 sequences; 20% to 30% are singletons. Sequencing input: PBMCs or a T cell subset sorted from them (not recorded which). These receptor sequences come from an adult woman who had mild COVID-19 (a few samples of this study predate the infection). Cell type and time point are not known.

The rearrangement uses TRBV6-5 and TRBJ2-5; 8 bases line up with TRBD2. CDR3 length: 16 residues. From germline, CDR1 is MNHEY and CDR2 SVGAGI. V shed 2 bases, J shed 5 bases, and the junction held 10 bases outside the gene matches. The DNA of the CDR3 is TGTGCCAGCAGTTACCGTAGTAGCGGGGATTGGGAGACCCAGTACTTC. This codes for CASSYRSSGDWETQYF.

The V call is TRBV20-1, the J call TRBJ2-3; no definite D call. V was shortened by 3 bases and J by 3 bases, with 16 bases between the two germline ends. The CDR3 loop spans 15 amino acids. Germline assignment: CDR1 DFQATT and CDR2 SNEGSKA (reference sequence). In DNA form, the CDR3 reads TGCAGTGCTAGGGGCTCCTTTTCCCCGACAGATACGCAGTATTTT. This gives the protein CSARGSFSPTDTQYF.

V gene TRBV10-3 combines with J gene TRBJ2-1; D is perhaps TRBD2 (7 bases). The CDR3 consists of 15 residues. The germline V gene has CDR1 ENHRY and CDR2 SYGVKD. V lost 2 bases and J lost 5, with 13 bases in between. CDR3 in DNA: TGTGCCATCAGTGAGATGGGGGGGGCCCACAATGAGCAGTTCTTC. This codes for CAISEMGGAHNEQFF.

This clonotype was observed a handful of times. The chain recombines TRBV13 with TRBJ2-7, with D perhaps matching TRBD2 (6 bases). Trimming took off 3 bases at V and 3 bases at J, with 18 bases between the two ends. CDR1 and CDR2 (germline): PRHDT, FYEKMQ (reference sequence). The CDR3 extends over 16 amino acids. The CDR3 region is CASSLGGGTAIYEQYF. For the CDR3, the DNA is TGTGCCAGCAGCTTGGGGGGTGGGACGGCAATCTACGAGCAGTACTTC.

The chain uses TRBV4-3 and TRBJ2-3, with D possibly being TRBD2 (7 bases). The V end was cut by 3 bases, the J end by 5 bases, with 21 bases between. Germline V gives CDR1 LGHNA, CDR2 YSLEER. This CDR3 has 17 amino acids. The CDR3 bases are TGCGCCAGCAGCCACCTAAGGGGGGCGGGAGCGGAAGATACGCAGTATTTT. Translated, it gives CASSHLRGAGAEDTQYF.